The 7 T cell receptor beta chains listed next were all sequenced from one sample in a study of Graves' ophthalmopathy and Graves' hyperthyroidism. The authors amplified TCR beta CDR3 regions from RNA transcripts. HTBI primers served in a first-round RT-PCR, which a second-round multiplex PCR followed. TCRdb called the multiplex PCR reads again in MiXCR, with one record for every CDR3 protein. The sample holds hundreds of thousands of distinct CDR3 sequences, roughly 21% seen once. The sample taken for sequencing was peripheral blood. The source of these receptors is a woman aged 18-29 years with stable Graves' hyperthyroidism.

This clonotype was counted many times. This chain joins TRBV6-1 and TRBJ2-4, with TRBD2 as a possible D gene (5 bases). The CDR3 is 15 amino acids. Germline CDR1 reads MNHNS; CDR2 reads SASEGT. V gave up 6 bases and J gave up 3 bases, with 15 bases separating them. CDR3 residues: CASSHRRAGKNIQYF. In nucleotides, the CDR3 is TGTGCCAGCAGCCACAGACGGGCGGGCAAAAACATTCAGTACTTC.

This clonotype came up many times. Written as DNA, the CDR3 is TGTGCCACCGCGATTGTGGGACAGGGCTATGGCTACACCTTC. It specifies CATAIVGQGYGYTF. V is TRBV6-1 and J is TRBJ1-2, with 9 bases lining up with TRBD1. The CDR3 length is 14 residues. Germline V gene data show CDR1 as MNHNS and CDR2 as SASEGT. Trimming cost V 10 bases and J 4 bases; bases outside gene matches: 10.

This clonotype has more than one count but fewer than ten. The chain couples TRBV30 to TRBJ2-5; tentative D call: TRBD1 (8 bases). V was clipped by 5 bases and J by 5 bases, with 18 bases between them. Germline values: CDR1 GTSNPN, CDR2 SVGIG (reference sequence). The CDR3 is made up of 14 amino acids. Here the CDR3 DNA reads TGTGCCTGGGACAGGGGTTGGGGGGGGGAGACCCAGTACTTC. It specifies CAWDRGWGGETQYF.

As for this clonotype: One end of the junction varies from germline; a read error may be responsible. The chain uses TRBV12-3 or TRBV12-4 and TRBJ2-5; D is perhaps TRBD1 or TRBD2 (5 bases each). The CDR3 is made up of 13 amino acids. The CDR3, as DNA: TGTGCCAGCAGTTTGACCTGGGACGAGACCCAGGAATTC. Amino acid sequence: CASSLTWDETQEF.

This clonotype was seen only a few times. V usage is TRBV25-1 and J usage is TRBJ1-2, with unresolved D. This CDR3 contains 15 residues. The germline CDR1 and CDR2 sequences are MGHDK and SYGVNS. The V gene lost 5 bases and the J gene lost 2 bases, with 15 bases spanning the gap. CDR3 nucleotides: TGTGCCAGCAGTTCGCGCCACAACTTCAACTATGGCTACACCTTC. This sequence encodes CASSSRHNFNYGYTF.

A note on this clonotype: A read error may explain this, as a much larger clone is one base away. In this CDR3 the conserved last residue, phenylalanine or tryptophan, is missing, so a read error is likely. This rearrangement joins TRBV30 to TRBJ1-2; D remains ambiguous. Trimming left V 0 bases short and J 0 bases short, with 5 bases between. The V gene's germline CDR1 is GTSNPN and CDR2 SVGIG (reference sequence). The CDR3 covers 13 residues. The CDR3 region has the DNA TGTGCCTGGAGTGTACGGACTAACTATGGCTACACCTAC. Protein product: CAWSVRTNYGYTY.

This clonotype was found many times. The V call is TRBV7-6, the J call TRBJ1-1; 7 nucleotides align to TRBD1. The V gene's germline CDR1 is SGHVS and CDR2 FNYEAQ. This CDR3 spans 15 amino acids. The J segment lost 1 base and the V segment lost 1 base, leaving 3 bases of the junction unmatched. This chain's CDR3 is CASSLGSGGNTEAFF. CDR3 nucleotide sequence: TGTGCCAGCAGCTTAGGTTCAGGGGGGAACACTGAAGCTTTCTTT.